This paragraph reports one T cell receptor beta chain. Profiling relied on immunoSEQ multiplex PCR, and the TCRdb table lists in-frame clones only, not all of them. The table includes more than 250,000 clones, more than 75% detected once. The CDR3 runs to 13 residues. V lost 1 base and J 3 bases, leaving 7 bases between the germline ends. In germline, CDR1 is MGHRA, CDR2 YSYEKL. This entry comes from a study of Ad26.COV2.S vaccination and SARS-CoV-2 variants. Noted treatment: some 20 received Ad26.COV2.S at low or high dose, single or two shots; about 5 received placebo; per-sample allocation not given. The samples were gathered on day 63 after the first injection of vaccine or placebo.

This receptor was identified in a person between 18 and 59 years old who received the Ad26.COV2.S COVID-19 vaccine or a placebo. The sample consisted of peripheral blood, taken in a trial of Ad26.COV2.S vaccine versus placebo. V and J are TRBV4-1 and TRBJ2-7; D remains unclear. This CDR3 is CASSQVPLYEQYF. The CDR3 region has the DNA TGCGCCAGCAGCCAAGTCCCCCTCTACGAGCAGTACTTC.